This TCR beta chain emerged from a study of CXCR3-negative and CXCR3-positive naive CD8 T cells (dated by TCRdb to about 2019). At the level of the whole study: In total, 120 million to 150 million TRB reads were obtained, which works out to roughly 1.5 +/- 0.3 million reads per library. Data from 11 donors, pooled across two independent experiments, went into the diversity and physicochemical repertoire analyses. For the TRBV-TRBJ cluster analysis, the naive subsets came from roughly 5 donors, while the memory cells came from 3 donors. The research as a whole found: Surface CD5, linked to self-reactivity in mice, was comparable between naive subsets; TCR interaction strength was therefore also inferred from TRB CDR3 physicochemical properties. Compared with CXCR3-negative naive cells, CXCR3-positive naive cells had TRB CDR3s with higher hydrophobicity (lower Kidera factor 4), lower energy, and higher strength and volume indices. TRBV-TRBJ usage was similar between naive CXCR3-negative and CXCR3-positive cells from the same donor, while memory cells showed distinct patterns. Comparably high repertoire diversity was found in both naive subsets, whereas much lower repertoire diversity was found in memory CD8+ T cells. Because CXCR3 expression was partially decreased after cryopreservation, freshly isolated PBMCs were used for most assays.

Each CD8+ T cell subset was flow-sorted in triplicate, with approximately 300,000 cells per subset placed directly into RLT lysis buffer. To exclude memory contaminants, naive CD8+ T cells were stringently defined as CD45RO-CCR7+CD27+CD95-. Peripheral blood mononuclear cells were isolated from buffy coats using standard density gradient centrifugation. Naive CXCR3-negative and CXCR3-positive CD8+ T cells were flow-sorted using a FACSAria III. Total RNA was extracted from sorted cells with an RNeasy Mini Kit. The CDR3 runs 14 amino acids, cysteine and phenylalanine included. There is no recorded DNA. Based on the germline V gene, the CDR1 and CDR2 sequences are ENHRY and SYGVKD. For this clonotype: The antigen this receptor binds is unknown.

TCRdb lists the instrument as NextSeq 550. The Human TCR Profiling Kit (MiLaboratory) was used to prepare UMI-labeled 5' RACE TRB cDNA libraries. The full amount of extracted RNA was used for cDNA synthesis, and the full amount of resulting cDNA was used for PCR amplification. Libraries were prepared in parallel using an identical number of PCR cycles. Per the original workflow: About 57,000 +/- 9,900 unique UMI-labeled TRB cDNA molecules per library were extracted with MIGEC and MiXCR, with at least two reads per UMI required. An average of roughly 40,000 +/- 10,000 functional in-frame TRB CDR3 nucleotide clonotypes without stop codons was found per library. After downsampling to 5000 UMI-labeled TRB molecules per sample, diversity metrics such as normalized Shannon-Wiener and Chao1 were calculated in VDJtools. Clonotype-size-weighted physicochemical properties of the central five CDR3 residues (interaction energy, strength, volume and Kidera factor 4) were computed in VDJtools. TCRdb reprocessed the reads, reporting each CDR3 protein sequence once and no DNA. The V and J calls and clone size come from TCRdb's table, not from the authors' own analysis. The sample table records approximately 90,000 distinct CDR3 sequences. The ten largest clones capture around 0.51% of the sample.

The chain links TRBV10-3 with TRBJ2-5. Specimen: naive CXCR3+ CD8+ T cells from blood. The label giving this sample's cell subset or site can be read as: CD45RO-CCR7+CD27+CD95- naive CD8+ T cells expressing CXCR3 (TNR3+). The TCR was taken from a human donor in good health. Some clones in this sample may be carry-over from other donors' samples. Here the CDR3 is given as CAISEVRQQETQYF.